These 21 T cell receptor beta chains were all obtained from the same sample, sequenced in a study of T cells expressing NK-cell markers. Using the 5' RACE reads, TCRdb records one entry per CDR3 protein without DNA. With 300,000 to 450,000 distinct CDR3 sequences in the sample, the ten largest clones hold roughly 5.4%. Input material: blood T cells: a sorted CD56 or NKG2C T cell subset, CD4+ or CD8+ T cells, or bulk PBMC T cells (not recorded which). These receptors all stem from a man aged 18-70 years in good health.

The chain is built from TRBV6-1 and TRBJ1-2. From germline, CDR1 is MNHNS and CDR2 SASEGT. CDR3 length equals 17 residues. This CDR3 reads CASRGADPGAGEYGYTF.

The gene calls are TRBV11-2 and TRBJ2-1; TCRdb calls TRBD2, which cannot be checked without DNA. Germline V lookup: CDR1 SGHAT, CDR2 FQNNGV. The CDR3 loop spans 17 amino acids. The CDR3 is CASSLVGGGASGGEQFF.

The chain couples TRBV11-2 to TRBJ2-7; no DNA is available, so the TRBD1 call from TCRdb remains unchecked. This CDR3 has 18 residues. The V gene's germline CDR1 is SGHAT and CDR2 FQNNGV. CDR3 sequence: CASSSRPPTGGATYEQYF.

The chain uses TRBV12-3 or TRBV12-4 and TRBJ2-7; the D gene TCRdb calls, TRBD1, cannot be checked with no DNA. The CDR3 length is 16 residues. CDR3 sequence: CASSFGGQGRNYEQYF.

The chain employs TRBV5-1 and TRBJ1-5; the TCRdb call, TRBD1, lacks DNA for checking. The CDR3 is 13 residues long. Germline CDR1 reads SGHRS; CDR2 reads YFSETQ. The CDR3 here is CASSYDGGRPQHF.

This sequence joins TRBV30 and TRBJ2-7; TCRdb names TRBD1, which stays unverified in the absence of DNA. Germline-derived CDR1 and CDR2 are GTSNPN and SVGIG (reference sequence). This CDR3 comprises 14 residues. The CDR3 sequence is CAWSEVGVPYEQYF.

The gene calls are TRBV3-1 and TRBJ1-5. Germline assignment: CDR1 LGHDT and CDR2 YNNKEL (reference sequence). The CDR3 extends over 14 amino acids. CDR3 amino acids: CASSAGLTGQPQHF.

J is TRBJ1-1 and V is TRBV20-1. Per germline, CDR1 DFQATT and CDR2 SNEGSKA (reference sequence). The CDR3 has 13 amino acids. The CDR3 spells CSAYDLKATEAFF.

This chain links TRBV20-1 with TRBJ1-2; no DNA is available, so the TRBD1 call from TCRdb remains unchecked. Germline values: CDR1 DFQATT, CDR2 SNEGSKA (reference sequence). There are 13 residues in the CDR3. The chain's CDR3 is CSAWEQDHPGYTF.

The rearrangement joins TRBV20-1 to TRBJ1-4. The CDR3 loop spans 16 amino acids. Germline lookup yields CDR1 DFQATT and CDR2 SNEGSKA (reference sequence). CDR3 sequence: CSARDGSSPRREKLFF.

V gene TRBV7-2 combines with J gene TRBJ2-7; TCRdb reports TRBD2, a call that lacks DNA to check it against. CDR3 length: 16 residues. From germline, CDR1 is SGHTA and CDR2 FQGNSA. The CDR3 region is CASSTWPAGVRGEQYF. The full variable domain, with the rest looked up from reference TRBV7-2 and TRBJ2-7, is GAGVSQSPSNKVTEKGKDVELRCDPISGHTALYWYRQSLGQGLEFLIYFQGNSAPDKSGLPSDRFSAERTGGSVSTLTIQRTQQEDSAVYLCASSTWPAGVRGEQYFGPGTRLTVT.

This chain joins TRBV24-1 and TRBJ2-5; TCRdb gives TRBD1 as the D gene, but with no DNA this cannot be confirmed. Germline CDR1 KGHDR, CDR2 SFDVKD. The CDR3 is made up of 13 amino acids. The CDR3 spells CATSLSGRETQYF.

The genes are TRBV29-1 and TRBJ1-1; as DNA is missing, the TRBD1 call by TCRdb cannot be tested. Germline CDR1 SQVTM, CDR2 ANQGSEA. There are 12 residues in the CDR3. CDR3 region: CSTYGQGARAFF. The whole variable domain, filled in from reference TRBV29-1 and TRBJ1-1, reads SAVISQKPSRDICQRGTSLTIQCQVDSQVTMMFWYRQQPGQSLTLIATANQGSEATYESGFVIDKFPISRPNLTFSTLTVSNMSPEDSSIYLCSTYGQGARAFFGQGTRLTVV.

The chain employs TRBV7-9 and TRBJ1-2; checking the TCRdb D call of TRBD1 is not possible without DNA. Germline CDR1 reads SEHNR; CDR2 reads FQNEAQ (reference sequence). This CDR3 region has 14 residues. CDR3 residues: CASSPGGGDYGYTF.

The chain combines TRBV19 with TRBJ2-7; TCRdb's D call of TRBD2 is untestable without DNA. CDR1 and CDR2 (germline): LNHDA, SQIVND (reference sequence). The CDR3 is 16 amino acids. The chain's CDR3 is CASSKGTSGKTYEQYF.

The CDR3 here is CASSPQPPSGWAYGEQFF. This chain links TRBV2 with TRBJ2-1; TCRdb calls TRBD2, which cannot be checked without DNA. The CDR3 covers 18 residues. The germline V gene encodes CDR1 SNHLY and CDR2 FYNNEI. Full variable domain (missing parts from reference TRBV2 and TRBJ2-1): EPEVTQTPSHQVTQMGQEVILRCVPISNHLYFYWYRQILGQKVEFLVSFYNNEISEKSEIFDDQFSVERPDGSNFTLKIRSTKLEDSAMYFCASSPQPPSGWAYGEQFFGPGTRLTVL.

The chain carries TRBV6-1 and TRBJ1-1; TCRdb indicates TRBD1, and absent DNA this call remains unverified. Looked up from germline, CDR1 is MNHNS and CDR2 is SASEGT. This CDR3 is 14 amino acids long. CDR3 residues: CASRTRTVGTEAFF.

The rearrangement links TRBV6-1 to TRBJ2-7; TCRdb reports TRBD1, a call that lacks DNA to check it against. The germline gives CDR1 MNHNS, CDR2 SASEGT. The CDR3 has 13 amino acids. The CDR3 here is CASWARGPNEQYF.

The CDR3 spells CSASKLDSYTEAFF. The chain uses TRBV29-1 and TRBJ1-1; the TCRdb D gene call, TRBD1, has no DNA to confirm it. The V gene's germline CDR1 is SQVTM and CDR2 ANQGSEA. This CDR3 is 14 amino acids long.

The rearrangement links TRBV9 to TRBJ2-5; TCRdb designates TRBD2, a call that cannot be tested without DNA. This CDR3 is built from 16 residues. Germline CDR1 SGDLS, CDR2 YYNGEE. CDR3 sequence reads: CASSPRLAGVRETQYF.

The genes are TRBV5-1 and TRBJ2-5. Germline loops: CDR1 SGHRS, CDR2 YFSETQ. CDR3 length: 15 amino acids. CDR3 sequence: CASSLAAGPTETQYF.